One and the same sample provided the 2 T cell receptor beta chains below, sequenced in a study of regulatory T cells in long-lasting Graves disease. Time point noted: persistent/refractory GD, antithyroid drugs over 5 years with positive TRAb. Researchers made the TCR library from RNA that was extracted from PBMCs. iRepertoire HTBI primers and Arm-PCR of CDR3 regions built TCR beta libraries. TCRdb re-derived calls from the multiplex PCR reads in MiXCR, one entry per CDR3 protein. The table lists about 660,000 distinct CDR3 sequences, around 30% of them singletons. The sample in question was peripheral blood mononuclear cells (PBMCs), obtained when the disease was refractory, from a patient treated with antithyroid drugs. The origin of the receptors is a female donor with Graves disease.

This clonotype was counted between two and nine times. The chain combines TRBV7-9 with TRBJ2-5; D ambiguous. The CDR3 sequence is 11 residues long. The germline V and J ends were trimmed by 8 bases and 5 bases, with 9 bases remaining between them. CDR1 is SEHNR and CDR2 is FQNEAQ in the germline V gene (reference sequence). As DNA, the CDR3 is TGTGCCAGCTTCTGGGCTGAGACCCAGTACTTC. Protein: CASFWAETQYF.

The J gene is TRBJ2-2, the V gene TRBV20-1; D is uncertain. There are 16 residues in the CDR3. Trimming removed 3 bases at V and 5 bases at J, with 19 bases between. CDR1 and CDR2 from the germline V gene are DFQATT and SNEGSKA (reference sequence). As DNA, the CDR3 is TGCAGTGCTAGCCGCCGTGTTCCGTCTTCGACCGGGGAGCTGTTTTTT. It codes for CSASRRVPSSTGELFF.